The TCR beta chain under discussion was sequenced for a study of T cells in Graves' hyperthyroidism and ophthalmopathy. Amplification targeted TCR beta CDR3 regions from RNA transcripts. First-round RT-PCR with HTBI primers amplified the TCR CDR3 region. TCRdb itself ran the multiplex PCR reads through MiXCR, one entry per CDR3 protein. This sample yields 250,000 to 300,000 distinct CDR3 sequences, of which 13% to 15% are seen a single time; about 33% belongs to the top ten. CDR3 length equals 14 residues. CDR1 is SGHAT and CDR2 is FQNNGV in the germline V gene. The V end was cut by 3 bases, the J end by 7 bases, with 15 bases between. Newly diagnosed hyperthyroidism, duration under 2 months, in patients aged 18 to 65. This clonotype was seen at least ten times.

The TCR sequence derives from a woman aged 45-60 years with Graves' hyperthyroidism that later progressed to Graves' ophthalmopathy. Sequenced: blood. The chain employs TRBV11-2 and TRBJ2-5; TRBD1 is a possible D gene (6 bases). The CDR3 sequence is CASSLDRSEGTQYF. As DNA, the CDR3 is TGTGCCAGCAGCTTGGACAGATCTGAGGGGACCCAGTACTTC.